The 27 T cell receptor beta chains presented below share a single source sample, sequenced in a study of T cells after yellow fever vaccination. TCRdb re-analysed the 5' RACE reads in MiXCR, keeping a single row per CDR3 protein. In the table there are approximately 300,000 distinct CDR3 sequences, roughly 10% of which are singletons. The sample here was CD4+ T cells sorted from PBMCs, taken 45 days after the yellow fever booster vaccination. Source of these receptors: a young man who received the YFV17D yellow fever vaccine.

The rearrangement joins TRBV7-3 to TRBJ2-5; no firm D call. V lost 2 bases and J lost 1, with 5 bases in between. Germline-derived CDR1 and CDR2 are SGHTA and FQGTGA. This CDR3 contains 13 residues. CDR3 amino acids: CASSLRFQETQYF. The CDR3 DNA sequence: TGTGCCAGCAGCTTACGGTTCCAAGAGACCCAGTACTTC.

The chain carries TRBV9 and TRBJ2-1; D is uncertain. The germline V gene has CDR1 SGDLS and CDR2 YYNGEE. V lost 2 bases and J lost 4, with 10 bases in between. The CDR3 consists of 14 residues. In DNA, the CDR3 is TGTGCCAGCAGCGTGAATACGATATACAATGAGCAGTTCTTC. This translates into CASSVNTIYNEQFF. Full variable domain (missing parts from reference TRBV9 and TRBJ2-1): DSGVTQTPKHLITATGQRVTLRCSPRSGDLSVYWYQQSLDQGLQFLIQYYNGEERAKGNILERFSAQQFPDLHSELNLSSLELGDSALYFCASSVNTIYNEQFFGPGTRLTVL.

At least ten counts were recorded for this clonotype. The genes are TRBV4-3 and TRBJ2-5; a possible D gene is TRBD1 (6 bases). This CDR3 contains 15 residues. The V gene lost 4 bases and the J gene lost 5 bases, with 17 bases spanning the gap. The germline gives CDR1 LGHNA, CDR2 YSLEER. This CDR3 is CASSRDQGPGETQYF. CDR3 in DNA: TGCGCCAGCAGCCGAGATCAGGGGCCGGGGGAGACCCAGTACTTC.

The table lists this clonotype with a few counts. This sequence joins TRBV6-6 and TRBJ1-1, with 9 bases lining up with TRBD1. With V trimmed by 8 bases and J by 4 bases, 8 bases remained unmatched. This CDR3 region has 14 residues. Germline-derived CDR1 and CDR2 are MNHNY and SVGAGI (reference sequence). The CDR3 region has the DNA TGTGCCAGCCTCCGGGACAGGGATGCCACTGAAGCTTTCTTT. This codes for CASLRDRDATEAFF.

V is TRBV14 and J is TRBJ2-7; TRBD2 agrees at 13 bases. The germline V gene encodes CDR1 SGHDN and CDR2 FVKESK. V dropped 3 bases and J dropped 8; count of bases not matched to a gene: 7. CDR3 length: 15 residues. The CDR3 DNA reads TGTGCCAGCAGCCAGACGGGACTAGCGGGGTTTCAGCAGTACTTC. This translates into CASSQTGLAGFQQYF.

This clonotype has a count of ten or more. The chain links TRBV20-1 to TRBJ2-3; D tentatively reads TRBD1 or TRBD2 (5 bases each). The V gene's germline CDR1 is DFQATT and CDR2 SNEGSKA (reference sequence). CDR3 length: 15 residues. Trimming removed 5 bases at V and 1 base at J, with 16 bases between. CDR3 in amino acids: CSAAGRLGGTDTQYF. Written as DNA, the CDR3 is TGCAGTGCTGCGGGTCGGCTAGGGGGCACAGATACGCAGTATTTT.

Concerning this clonotype: A much larger clone sits a single nucleotide away, making a read error possible. The chain joins TRBV5-1 to TRBJ2-1, with D maybe TRBD1 (6 bases). Looked up from germline, CDR1 is SGHRS and CDR2 is YFSETQ. The CDR3 runs to 15 residues. CDR3 bases: TGCGCCAGCAGCTTAGACGGGGACAAATACAATGAGGAGTTCTTC. Translated, it gives CASSLDGDKYNEEFF.

V gene TRBV7-2 combines with J gene TRBJ2-3, with D perhaps TRBD1 or TRBD2 (6 bases each). Trimming took 2 bases from V and 1 from J, leaving 13 bases between them. This CDR3 is 16 amino acids long. Germline values: CDR1 SGHTA, CDR2 FQGNSA. Here the CDR3 DNA reads TGTGCCAGCAGCTTATCCCCGGGGGCGGGCACAGATACGCAGTATTTT. It yields the protein CASSLSPGAGTDTQYF.

This clonotype was recorded at least ten times. The rearrangement uses TRBV12-3 or TRBV12-4 and TRBJ2-5; the D gene is possibly TRBD1 (6 bases). CDR3 size: 14 residues. The ends were cut back, 5 bases at V and 4 bases at J, with 14 bases in the middle. The CDR3 spells CASSHTGTTETQYF. CDR3 nucleotide sequence: TGTGCCAGCAGTCATACAGGGACAACAGAGACCCAGTACTTC.

The V gene is TRBV2, the J gene TRBJ1-5; D remains ambiguous. CDR1 and CDR2 from the germline V gene are SNHLY and FYNNEI. Between the trimmed V and J ends, which lost 0 bases and 7 bases, there was a span of 13 bases. CDR3 length: 15 amino acids. The CDR3 DNA is TGTGCCAGCAGTGAAGCGGGGTTTCTGGGGCAGCCCCAGCATTTT. Protein sequence: CASSEAGFLGQPQHF.

This chain uses TRBV18 with TRBJ1-2; D is unclear. Per the germline V gene, CDR1 is KGHSH and CDR2 is LQKENI. Trimming took off 3 bases at V and 4 bases at J, with 12 bases between the two ends. This CDR3 has 14 residues. The CDR3 DNA sequence: TGTGCCAGCTCACCCTGGGCAGATTCCTATGGCTACACCTTC. This gives the protein CASSPWADSYGYTF.

In its sample, this clonotype was seen a few times. V and J are TRBV12-3 or TRBV12-4 and TRBJ2-1; TRBD2 is a possible D gene (5 bases). Trimming took 1 base from V and 10 from J, leaving 11 bases between them. The CDR3 spans 13 residues. The CDR3 nucleotides are TGTGCCAGCAGTTTAGGCCTAGCAAGGGAGCAGTTCTTC. It translates to CASSLGLAREQFF.

This clonotype showed up just a few times. The rearrangement joins TRBV5-1 to TRBJ2-3, with D maybe TRBD2 (6 bases). Trimming took 1 base from V and 2 from J, leaving 17 bases between them. Germline V gene sequence: CDR1 SGHRS, CDR2 YFSETQ. CDR3 length: 17 amino acids. The CDR3 sequence is CASSLNVFAGLTDTQYF. CDR3 in DNA: TGCGCCAGCAGCTTGAATGTCTTCGCGGGGCTCACAGATACGCAGTATTTT.

J is TRBJ2-3 and V is TRBV18, with 9 nucleotides matching TRBD2. From germline, CDR1 is KGHSH and CDR2 LQKENI. V was clipped by 6 bases and J by 2 bases; unmatched bases: 9. The CDR3 extends over 16 amino acids. This CDR3 reads CASSQPTSGFTDTQYF. The CDR3 nucleotides are TGTGCCAGCTCCCAACCGACTAGCGGCTTCACAGATACGCAGTATTTT.

This clonotype was picked up a small number of times. J is TRBJ2-2 and V is TRBV28, with D maybe TRBD1 (6 bases). V lost 3 bases and J lost 9, with 14 bases in between. The CDR3 runs to 14 residues. Germline V CDR1 and CDR2: MDHEN, SYDVKM. Written as DNA, the CDR3 is TGTGCCAGCAGTTTGTACAGGGTTACCAGGGAGCTGTTTTTT. Translating it yields CASSLYRVTRELFF.

CDR3 amino acids: CASRSTSNTGELFF. The CDR3 DNA reads TGCGCCAGCAGATCTACTTCGAACACCGGGGAGCTGTTTTTT. V is TRBV5-1 and J is TRBJ2-2; D call uncertain. Germline CDR1 is SGHRS and CDR2 is YFSETQ. The CDR3 extends over 14 amino acids. Trimming left V 5 bases short and J 0 bases short, with 8 bases between.

The chain combines TRBV11-2 with TRBJ1-2; D is undetermined. The V gene's germline CDR1 is SGHAT and CDR2 FQNNGV. The length of the CDR3 is 13 residues. The ends were cut back, 1 base at V and 4 bases at J, with 7 bases in the middle. The CDR3 region has the DNA TGTGCCAGCAGCTTAGGCGGGATCTATGGCTACACCTTC. This codes for CASSLGGIYGYTF.

This clonotype was found many times. The rearrangement joins TRBV12-3 or TRBV12-4 to TRBJ1-3, with a possible D match to TRBD1 (6 bases). V dropped 0 bases and J dropped 1 base, with 16 bases sitting between them. This CDR3 has 18 amino acids. CDR3 DNA: TGTGCCAGCAGTTTAGCGCCTGGGGGCGCGGTTTCTGGAAACACCATATATTTT. It translates to CASSLAPGGAVSGNTIYF.

This clonotype has just a few counts. The chain joins TRBV5-4 to TRBJ2-7, with a weak D call TRBD2 (7 bases). CDR3 length: 16 residues. The germline V gene has CDR1 SGHNT and CDR2 YYREEE (reference sequence). Trimming left V 4 bases short and J 6 bases short, with 23 bases between. The CDR3 bases are TGTGCCAGCAGCGGGGGGGGCTCACGGGTTGTTTTCGAGCAGTACGTC. Its translation: CASSGGGSRVVFEQYV.

This clonotype has only a few counts. The CDR3 spells CASSQETSSETQYF. DNA for the CDR3: TGCGCCAGCAGCCAAGAAACTAGTTCAGAGACCCAGTACTTC. This sequence joins TRBV4-3 and TRBJ2-5, with TRBD2 as a possible D gene (5 bases). The ends were cut back, 0 bases at V and 4 bases at J, with 9 bases in the middle. Germline lookup yields CDR1 LGHNA and CDR2 YSLEER. This CDR3 is built from 14 residues.

This chain connects TRBV27 to TRBJ1-5; 11 bases agree with TRBD1. The V segment lost 4 bases and the J segment 2 bases; nucleotides outside the gene matches: 13. The CDR3 has 19 amino acids. Germline V lookup: CDR1 MNHEY, CDR2 SMNVEV (reference sequence). CDR3 bases: TGTGCCAGCAGTTCCTACAGGCGGACAGGGGGCGCGGGCAATCAGCCCCAGCATTTT. Translating it yields CASSSYRRTGGAGNQPQHF.

This chain's CDR3 is CASSLGYGAEAFF. In DNA form, the CDR3 reads TGTGCCAGCAGCTTAGGCTACGGTGCTGAAGCTTTCTTT. V gene TRBV11-2 combines with J gene TRBJ1-1; unclear D gene. Germline assignment: CDR1 SGHAT and CDR2 FQNNGV. Trimming pared 1 base from V and 6 bases from J, leaving 9 bases between. This CDR3 region has 13 residues.

J is TRBJ1-1 and V is TRBV20-1; TRBD1 aligns across 7 bases. CDR3 length equals 16 residues. In germline, CDR1 is DFQATT, CDR2 SNEGSKA (reference sequence). With 0 bases clipped from V and 0 bases from J, the junction kept 7 bases outside the gene matches. This chain's CDR3 is CSAREAQGSMNTEAFF. The CDR3 DNA reads TGCAGTGCTAGAGAAGCACAGGGGTCTATGAACACTGAAGCTTTCTTT.

This clonotype was seen a handful of times. The chain uses TRBV18 and TRBJ1-1, with TRBD1 matching over 10 bases. The V and J ends lost 4 bases and 5 bases, in that order; junction bases with no gene match: 7. The CDR3 loop spans 15 amino acids. Germline V gives CDR1 KGHSH, CDR2 LQKENI. DNA for the CDR3: TGTGCCAGCTCACTTCGGACAGGGGGTTGGACTGAAGCTTTCTTT. It yields the protein CASSLRTGGWTEAFF.

The chain uses TRBV20-1 and TRBJ2-3; 7 positions match TRBD1. V shed 5 bases, J shed 6 bases, and the junction held 17 bases outside the gene matches. Per the germline V gene, CDR1 is DFQATT and CDR2 is SNEGSKA (reference sequence). The CDR3 extends over 16 amino acids. In nucleotides, the CDR3 is TGCAGTGCTCCTCTCAAGACAGGGACCACACAGGATACGCAGTATTTT. Protein sequence: CSAPLKTGTTQDTQYF.

This clonotype was observed a few times. This chain links TRBV27 with TRBJ1-5; no reliable D call. The germline V gene has CDR1 MNHEY and CDR2 SMNVEV (reference sequence). V lost 6 bases and J lost 5, with 11 bases in between. This CDR3 has 13 residues. The CDR3 reads CASSFQLDQPQHF. The CDR3 DNA sequence: TGTGCCAGCAGCTTCCAACTCGATCAGCCCCAGCATTTT.

This clonotype has a handful of counts. The CDR3 region has the DNA TGTGCCAGCAGCTTTACTCCAGGGGCCGGGGAGCTGTTTTTT. As protein: CASSFTPGAGELFF. The genes are TRBV7-2 and TRBJ2-2; D might be TRBD1 (6 bases). This CDR3 is built from 14 residues. V was shortened by 3 bases and J by 6 bases, with 11 bases between the two germline ends. Per germline, CDR1 SGHTA and CDR2 FQGNSA.